This TCR beta chain was captured by sequencing in a study of cytotoxic CD8 clonotypes in ibrutinib-treated CLL. This table comes from immunoSEQ multiplex PCR, and its TCRdb copy is limited to in-frame clones, with some not included. The sample consists of some 25,000 clones, just under 80% of them appearing once. Study results and caveats: Increased clonality at ibrutinib response gave way to a return toward baseline at progression.

About this clone: Its specificity is unknown.

CDR3 length equals 17 residues. Losses at the gene ends were 5 bases for V and 0 bases for J; bases not matched to a gene: 9. Germline CDR1 KGHSH, CDR2 LQKENI. The sequence was collected from a human donor with chronic lymphocytic leukemia. Sequenced material: PBMCs, taken before ibrutinib treatment. V gene TRBV18 combines with J gene TRBJ1-1, with TRBD1 matching 10 bases. CDR3 in amino acids: CASSSTGTGVMNTEAFF. For the CDR3, the DNA is TGTGCCAGCTCATCAACCGGGACAGGGGTCATGAACACTGAAGCTTTCTTT.